Shown below are 9 T cell receptor beta chains from a single sample sequenced in a study of regulatory T cells in long-lasting Graves disease. Time point of the sample: newly diagnosed GD, antithyroid drugs for less than 3 months. With RNA extracted from PBMCs as input, the TCR library was made. Building the TCR beta libraries relied on iRepertoire HTBI primers, and CDR3 regions underwent Arm-PCR. TCRdb re-called the multiplex PCR reads with MiXCR, one entry per CDR3 protein. The data show 500,000 or so distinct CDR3 sequences, around 16% seen once. These data were also reused for a study on T cells in Graves' hyperthyroidism and ophthalmopathy.

The sample was peripheral blood mononuclear cells (PBMCs), taken at new diagnosis, from a patient treated with antithyroid drugs. Every receptor here comes from a man aged 35 to 55 with Graves disease.

This clonotype was counted ten times or more. The rearrangement links TRBV3-1 to TRBJ1-5; no clear D gene. Looked up from germline, CDR1 is LGHDT and CDR2 is YNNKEL (reference sequence). This CDR3 is built from 13 residues. Trimming shortened V by 4 bases and J by 3 bases, and 7 bases separated the two germline ends. In DNA form, the CDR3 reads TGTGCCAGCAGCCGCGGGGACAATCAGCCCCAGCATTTT. Translating gives CASSRGDNQPQHF.

Comments on this clonotype: A read error is possible here, since a much larger clone lies one base away. The chain combines TRBV28 with TRBJ2-5; 12 bases line up with TRBD2. The germline CDR1 and CDR2 sequences are MDHEN and SYDVKM. The junction had 6 bases not matched to a gene; V was cut back by 5 bases and J by 2 bases. This CDR3 spans 16 amino acids. CDR3 DNA: TGTGCCAGCAGTGAACTGACTAGCGGGAGACAAGAGACCCAGTACTTC. This sequence encodes CASSELTSGRQETQYF.

This clonotype was recorded at least ten times. V usage is TRBV27 and J usage is TRBJ2-3; D is perhaps TRBD2 (7 bases). Trimming stripped 7 bases from V and 0 bases from J, with 14 bases between. CDR1 is MNHEY, CDR2 SMNVEV, per germline (reference sequence). This CDR3 is 15 amino acids long. CDR3 loop: CASKFRGGSTDTQYF. The CDR3 DNA reads as TGTGCCAGCAAATTTAGGGGGGGGAGCACAGATACGCAGTATTTT.

V usage is TRBV12-3 or TRBV12-4 and J usage is TRBJ2-1, with 10 positions matching TRBD2. The V and J ends lost 6 bases and 0 bases, in that order; junction bases with no gene match: 23. The CDR3 covers 22 residues. For the CDR3, the DNA is TGTGCCAGCAGACGGGGGGGGGGGGCTTTGGTAGCGGGAGGAAGCTCCTACAATGAGCAGTTCTTC. Amino acid sequence: CASRRGGGALVAGGSSYNEQFF.

The rearrangement uses TRBV7-9 and TRBJ2-2; 8 nucleotides line up with TRBD2. Germline assignment: CDR1 SEHNR and CDR2 FQNEAQ (reference sequence). The V gene end was trimmed by 7 bases and the J gene end by 6 bases; junction bases not matched to a gene: 4. The CDR3 extends over 13 amino acids. CDR3 nucleotides: TGTGCCAGCAACGGACTAGCATCCGGGGAGCTGTTTTTT. Translation: CASNGLASGELFF.

V is TRBV25-1 and J is TRBJ2-5, with 11 bases that match TRBD2. CDR3 length equals 15 residues. Germline V gives CDR1 MGHDK, CDR2 SYGVNS. V shed 6 bases, J shed 1 base, and the junction held 4 bases outside the gene matches. The DNA for the CDR3 is TGTGCCAGCAGAGGACTAGCGGGTTTCCAAGAGACCCAGTACTTC. It codes for CASRGLAGFQETQYF.

Many counts were recorded for this clonotype. The V and J genes are TRBV3-1 and TRBJ2-2; D gene uncertain. V was trimmed by 0 bases and J by 6 bases, leaving 8 bases between them. CDR3 length: 14 residues. Per the germline V gene, CDR1 is LGHDT and CDR2 is YNNKEL (reference sequence). As DNA, the CDR3 is TGTGCCAGCAGCCAAGACGCTGGACCCGGGGAGCTGTTTTTT. This sequence encodes CASSQDAGPGELFF.

Only a few counts were recorded for this clonotype. A read error may produce the germline difference seen at one junction end. The chain has TRBV5-5 and TRBJ2-6; tentative D call: TRBD1 (6 bases). From germline, CDR1 is SGHKS and CDR2 YYEKEE (reference sequence). The CDR3 loop spans 16 amino acids. CDR3 sequence: CASSLRQASGANVLTF. The CDR3 nucleotides read TGTGCCAGCAGCCTAAGACAGGCGTCTGGGGCCAACGTCCTGACTTTT.

This clonotype was seen at least ten times. The rearrangement joins TRBV20-1 to TRBJ2-1; D is perhaps TRBD2 (6 bases). V lost 6 bases and J 0 bases, leaving 12 bases between the germline ends. Germline V gene lookup returns CDR1 DFQATT and CDR2 SNEGSKA (reference sequence). The CDR3 has 14 amino acids. The CDR3 spells CSAGGSSSYNEQFF. CDR3 in DNA: TGCAGTGCGGGGGGATCCAGCTCCTACAATGAGCAGTTCTTC.